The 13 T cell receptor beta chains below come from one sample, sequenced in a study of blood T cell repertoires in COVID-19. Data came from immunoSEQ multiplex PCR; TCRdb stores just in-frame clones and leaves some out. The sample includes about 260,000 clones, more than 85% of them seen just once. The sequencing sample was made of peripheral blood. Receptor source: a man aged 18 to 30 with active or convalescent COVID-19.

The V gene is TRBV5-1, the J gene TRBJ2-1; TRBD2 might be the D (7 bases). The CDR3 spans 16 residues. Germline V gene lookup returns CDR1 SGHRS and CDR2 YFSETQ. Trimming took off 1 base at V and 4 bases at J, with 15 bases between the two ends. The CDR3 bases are TGCGCCAGCAGCTTGTGGCAGGGGAGGGGGTACAATGAGCAGTTCTTC. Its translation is CASSLWQGRGYNEQFF.

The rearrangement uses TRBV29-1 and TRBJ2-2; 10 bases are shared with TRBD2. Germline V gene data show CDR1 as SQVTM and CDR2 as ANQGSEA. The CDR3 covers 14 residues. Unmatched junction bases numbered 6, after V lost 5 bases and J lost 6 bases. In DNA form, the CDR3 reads TGCAGCGTTAGTACAAGCGGGGGGGCCGGGGAGCTGTTTTTT. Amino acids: CSVSTSGGAGELFF.

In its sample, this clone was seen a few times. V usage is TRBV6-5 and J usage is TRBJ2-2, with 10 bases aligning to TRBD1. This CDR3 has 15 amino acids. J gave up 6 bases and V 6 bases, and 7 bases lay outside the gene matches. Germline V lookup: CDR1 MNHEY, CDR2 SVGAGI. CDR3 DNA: TGTGCCAGCAGGGAGGGACAGGGGAGAGCCGGGGAGCTGTTTTTT. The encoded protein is CASREGQGRAGELFF.

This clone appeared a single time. The CDR3 sequence: CASSMGTGNYEQYF. The CDR3, as DNA: TGTGCCAGCAGTATGGGGACAGGGAACTACGAGCAGTACTTC. The chain employs TRBV25-1 and TRBJ2-7, with 9 bases lining up with TRBD1. With 5 bases clipped from V and 3 bases from J, the junction kept 5 bases outside the gene matches. This CDR3 has 14 amino acids. Germline loops: CDR1 MGHDK, CDR2 SYGVNS.

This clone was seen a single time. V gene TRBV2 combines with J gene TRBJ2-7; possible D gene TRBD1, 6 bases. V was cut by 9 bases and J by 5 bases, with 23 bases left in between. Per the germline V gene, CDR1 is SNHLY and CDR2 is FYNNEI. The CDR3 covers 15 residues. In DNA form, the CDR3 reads TGTGCCAGAAGTCGTACAGGGCCTCATCAGAACGAGCAGTACTTC. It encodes CARSRTGPHQNEQYF.

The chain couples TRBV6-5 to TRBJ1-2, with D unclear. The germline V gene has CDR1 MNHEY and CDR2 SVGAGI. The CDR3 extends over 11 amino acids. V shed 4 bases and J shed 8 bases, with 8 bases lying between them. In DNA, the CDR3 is TGTGCCAGCAGTTCCCGTGCGGGCTACACCTTC. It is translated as CASSSRAGYTF.

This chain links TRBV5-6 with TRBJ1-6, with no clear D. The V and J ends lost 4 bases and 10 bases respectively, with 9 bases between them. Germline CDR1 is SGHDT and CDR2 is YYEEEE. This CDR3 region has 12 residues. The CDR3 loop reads CASSLESSPLHF. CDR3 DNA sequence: TGTGCCAGCAGCCTCGAGTCGTCACCCCTCCACTTT. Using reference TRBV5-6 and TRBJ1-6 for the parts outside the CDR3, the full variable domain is DAGVTQSPTHLIKTRGQQVTLRCSPKSGHDTVSWYQQALGQGPQFIFQYYEEEERQRGNFPDRFSGHQFPNYSSELNVNALLLGDSALYLCASSLESSPLHFGNGTRLTVT.

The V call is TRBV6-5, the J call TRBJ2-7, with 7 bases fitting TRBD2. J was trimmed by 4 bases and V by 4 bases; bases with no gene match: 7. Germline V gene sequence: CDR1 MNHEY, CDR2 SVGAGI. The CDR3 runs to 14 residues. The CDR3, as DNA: TGTGCCAGCAGTTCGAGCGGGGTGGGTTACGAGCAGTACTTC. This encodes CASSSSGVGYEQYF.

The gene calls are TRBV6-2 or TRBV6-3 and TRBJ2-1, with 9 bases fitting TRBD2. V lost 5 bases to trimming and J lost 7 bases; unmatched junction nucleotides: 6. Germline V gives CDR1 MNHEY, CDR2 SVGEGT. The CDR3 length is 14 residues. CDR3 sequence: CASSLGLAGNEQFF. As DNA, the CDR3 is TGTGCCAGCAGTCTGGGACTAGCTGGGAATGAGCAGTTCTTC.

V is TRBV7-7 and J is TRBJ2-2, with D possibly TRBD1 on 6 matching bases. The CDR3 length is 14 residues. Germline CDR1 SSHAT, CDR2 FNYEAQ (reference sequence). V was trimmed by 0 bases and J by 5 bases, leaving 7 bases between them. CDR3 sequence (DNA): TGTGCCAGCAGCTTAGCGGGGGCAACCGGGGAGCTGTTTTTT. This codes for CASSLAGATGELFF.

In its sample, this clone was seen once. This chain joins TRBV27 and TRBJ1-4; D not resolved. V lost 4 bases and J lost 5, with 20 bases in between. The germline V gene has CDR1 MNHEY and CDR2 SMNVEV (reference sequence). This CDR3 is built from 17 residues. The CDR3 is CASSSDPTMRQNEKLFF. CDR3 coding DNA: TGTGCCAGCAGTTCCGACCCAACAATGAGGCAGAATGAAAAACTGTTTTTT.

The CDR3 coding sequence is TGTGCCAGCAGCTCGGACAACAGGAAGGATCAGCCCCAGCATTTT. It encodes CASSSDNRKDQPQHF. The chain carries TRBV7-6 and TRBJ1-5; D is possibly TRBD1 (5 bases). Trimming removed 4 bases at V and 5 bases at J, with 15 bases between. There are 15 residues in the CDR3. CDR1 and CDR2 (germline): SGHVS, FNYEAQ. The full variable domain, completed using reference TRBV7-6 and TRBJ1-5, is GAGVSQSPRYKVTKRGQDVALRCDPISGHVSLYWYRQALGQGPEFLTYFNYEAQQDKSGLPNDRFSAERPEGSISTLTIQRTEQRDSAMYRCASSSDNRKDQPQHFGDGTRLSIL.

CDR3 bases: TGTGCCAGCAGTTTAGGGGACAGCTGGACAGATACGCAGTATTTT. It translates to CASSLGDSWTDTQYF. This rearrangement joins TRBV27 to TRBJ2-3; 7 bases fit TRBD1. The length of the CDR3 is 15 residues. Germline V CDR1 and CDR2: MNHEY, SMNVEV (reference sequence). Losses at the gene ends were 2 bases for V and 3 bases for J; bases not matched to a gene: 5.